These 5 T cell receptor beta chains were sequenced from one sample in a study of CD8 T cells in ankylosing spondylitis. TCRdb itself ran the 5' RACE reads through MiXCR, one entry per CDR3 protein. The repertoire includes approximately 350,000 distinct CDR3 sequences, roughly 15% of them detected once, and less than 1.1% sits in the top ten. Sequencing was carried out using blood, either unsorted or a sorted T cell fraction (not recorded which). These receptors were collected from a male donor with ankylosing spondylitis or in good health (not recorded which).

This clonotype was counted a few times. The chain carries TRBV4-1 and TRBJ2-5; D gene uncertain. CDR3 length: 13 residues. Germline CDR1 and CDR2: MGHRA and YSYEKL. V lost 1 base, J lost 2 bases, and 5 bases lay in between. The CDR3 here is CASSQVDQETQYF. CDR3 bases: TGCGCCAGCAGCCAAGTGGATCAAGAGACCCAGTACTTC.

This clonotype has only a few counts. The rearrangement links TRBV28 to TRBJ2-6; D may match TRBD1 or TRBD2 (6 bases each). The CDR3 has 16 residues. Germline CDR1 and CDR2: MDHEN and SYDVKM. Trimming left V 2 bases short and J 4 bases short, with 12 bases between. The CDR3 bases are TGTGCCAGCAGTTTAGATTGGGGGGCCGGGGCCAACGTCCTGACTTTC. It codes for CASSLDWGAGANVLTF. Full variable domain (outside the CDR3, taken from reference TRBV28 and TRBJ2-6): DVKVTQSSRYLVKRTGEKVFLECVQDMDHENMFWYRQDPGLGLRLIYFSYDVKMKEKGDIPEGYSVSREKKERFSLILESASTNQTSMYLCASSLDWGAGANVLTFGAGSRLTVL.

In its sample, this clonotype was seen a few times. V and J are TRBV11-2 and TRBJ2-4; D gene unclear. V lost 1 base to trimming and J lost 6 bases, with 7 bases between them. Germline loops: CDR1 SGHAT, CDR2 FQNNGV. The length of the CDR3 is 13 residues. The CDR3 reads CASSLGGSNIQYF. As DNA, the CDR3 is TGTGCCAGCAGCTTAGGTGGCTCAAACATTCAGTACTTC.

The V gene is TRBV4-2, the J gene TRBJ2-1; 9 positions agree with TRBD2. Per the germline V gene, CDR1 is LGHNA and CDR2 is YNFKEQ. Trimming removed 1 base from V and 7 bases from J; junction bases left unmatched: 8. The CDR3 runs 16 residues. This CDR3 reads CASSQAGGGAMNEQFF. The CDR3 nucleotides are TGTGCCAGCAGCCAAGCGGGCGGGGGGGCAATGAATGAGCAGTTCTTC.

This clonotype was observed a few times. The chain is built from TRBV12-3 or TRBV12-4 and TRBJ1-1; D remains unclear. V lost 9 bases, J lost 4 bases, and 12 bases lay in between. This CDR3 region has 12 residues. The CDR3 DNA sequence: TGTGCCAGTAACGGGTTGGGCACTGAAGCTTTCTTT. Translation gives CASNGLGTEAFF.